This TCR beta chain is drawn from a study of blood T cell repertoires in COVID-19. Study-wide context: Two negative PCRs, clearance, or symptom resolution were required of recovered Cohort 3 donors. From the United States, Italy and Spain came samples of acute and convalescent COVID-19.

This CDR3 has 15 residues. The germline CDR1 and CDR2 sequences are KGHSY and FQNENV. V was pared by 1 base and J by 3 bases, with 10 bases between. In assigning cohorts, the study relied on participant-reported clinical history. Assay: immunoSEQ multiplex PCR; the TCRdb copy retains only in-frame clones and omits some. The sample shows 300,000 to 450,000 clones, over 75% of them seen only once. V is TRBV16 and J is TRBJ2-4; D is undetermined. The material sequenced was PBMCs or T cells enriched from blood (not recorded which). The clonotype was recovered from a man aged 40-50 years in a cohort exposed to, infected with or recovered from COVID-19 (not recorded which). In DNA form, the CDR3 reads TGTGCCAGCAGCCAATTACGAACGGGCAAAAACATTCAGTACTTC. This gives the protein CASSQLRTGKNIQYF.